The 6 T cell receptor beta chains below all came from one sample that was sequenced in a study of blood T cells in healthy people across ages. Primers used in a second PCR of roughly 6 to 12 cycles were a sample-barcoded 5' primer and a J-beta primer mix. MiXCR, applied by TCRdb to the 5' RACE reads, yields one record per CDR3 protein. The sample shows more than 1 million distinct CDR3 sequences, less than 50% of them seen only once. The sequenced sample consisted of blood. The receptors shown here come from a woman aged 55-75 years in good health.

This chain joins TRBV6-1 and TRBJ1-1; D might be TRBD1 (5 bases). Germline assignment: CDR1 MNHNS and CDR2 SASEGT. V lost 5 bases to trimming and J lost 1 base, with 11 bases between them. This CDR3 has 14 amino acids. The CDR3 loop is CASSTTASNTEAFF. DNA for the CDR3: TGTGCCAGCAGTACGACAGCCTCGAACACTGAAGCTTTCTTT.

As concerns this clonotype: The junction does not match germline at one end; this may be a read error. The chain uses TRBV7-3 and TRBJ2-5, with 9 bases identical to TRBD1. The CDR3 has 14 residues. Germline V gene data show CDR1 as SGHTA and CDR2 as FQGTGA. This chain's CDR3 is CVSSPQGAQETQYF. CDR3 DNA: TGTGTCAGCAGCCCACAGGGGGCCCAGGAGACCCAGTACTTC.

The CDR3 protein is CSAVSLSSYNEQFF. As DNA, the CDR3 is TGCAGCGCGGTGTCTTTGAGCTCCTACAATGAGCAGTTCTTC. This chain connects TRBV29-1 to TRBJ2-1; D is unresolved. The ends were cut back, 7 bases at V and 0 bases at J, with 13 bases in the middle. The CDR3 covers 14 residues. The germline CDR1 and CDR2 sequences are SQVTM and ANQGSEA.

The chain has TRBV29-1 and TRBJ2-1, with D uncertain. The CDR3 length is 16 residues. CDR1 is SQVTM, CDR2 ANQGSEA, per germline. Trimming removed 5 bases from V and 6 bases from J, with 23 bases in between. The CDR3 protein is CSVHQKSSWYSNEQFF. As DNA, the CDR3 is TGCAGCGTTCACCAGAAATCGTCCTGGTATAGCAATGAGCAGTTCTTC.

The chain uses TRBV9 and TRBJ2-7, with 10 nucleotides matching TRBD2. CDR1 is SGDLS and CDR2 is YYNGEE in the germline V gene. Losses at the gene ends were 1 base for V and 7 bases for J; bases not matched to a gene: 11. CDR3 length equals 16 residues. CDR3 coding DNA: TGTGCCAGCAGCGTATCGGCTAGCGGGAGAATGGGTGAGCAGTACTTC. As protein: CASSVSASGRMGEQYF.

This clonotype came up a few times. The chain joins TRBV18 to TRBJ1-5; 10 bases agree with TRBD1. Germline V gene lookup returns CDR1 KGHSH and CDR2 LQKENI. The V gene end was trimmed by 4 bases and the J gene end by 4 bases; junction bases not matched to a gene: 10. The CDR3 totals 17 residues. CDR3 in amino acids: CASSQGYAGQGNQPQHF. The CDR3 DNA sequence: TGTGCCAGCTCACAGGGATACGCGGGACAGGGGAATCAGCCCCAGCATTTT.